This T cell receptor (beta chain) was sequenced during a study of blood T cell repertoires in COVID-19. The CDR3 extends over 15 amino acids. The germline V gene has CDR1 MDHEN and CDR2 SYDVKM. Trimming at V came to 10 bases and at J to 5 bases, leaving 16 bases not matched to a gene. In the study's own analysis: The assay estimated nucleated cells by amplifying reference gene primers. Here immunoSEQ multiplex PCR was the method, and the copy in TCRdb shows in-frame clones only, minus some. V and J calls and clone size are copied from that table; D and trimming were computed from the DNA. This table holds some 280,000 clones, about nine tenths found once.

The TCR originated in a woman aged 55-69 years with acute or convalescent COVID-19. The V gene is TRBV28, the J gene TRBJ2-7; 8 bases align to TRBD1. Specimen: peripheral blood. In nucleotides, the CDR3 is TGTGCCACCCGCCTTACCGGGACAGGCAGGGACGAGCAGTACTTC. Its protein product is CATRLTGTGRDEQYF.